This T cell receptor (beta chain) comes out of a study of T cell responses to AZD1222 COVID-19 vaccine. Only in-frame clones appear in the TCRdb table, and some are missing; sequencing was by immunoSEQ multiplex PCR. The table shows fewer than 120,000 clones, with 85% to 95% occurring only once. In germline, CDR1 is LGHNT, CDR2 FRNRAP. V was cut by 7 bases and J by 6 bases, with 15 bases left in between. The CDR3 has 14 residues. In the case of this clone: Its specificity is unknown.

General study results and limits: There were mostly white British donors and more females than males, and clonal diversity was possibly underestimated. Regions 160-218 and 743-854 dominated among vaccine-associated CD4 TCRs spanning spike.

The chain combines TRBV12-5 with TRBJ1-4; TRBD1 is a possible D gene (5 bases). Specimen: peripheral blood, collected on day 0 of AZD1222 vaccination. The source is an adult in good health. CDR3 coding DNA: TGTGCTAGTGCCCTGGGACGGGGTGATGAAAAACTGTTTTTT. This encodes CASALGRGDEKLFF. The full variable domain, rest sourced from reference TRBV12-5 and TRBJ1-4, is DARVTQTPRHKVTEMGQEVTMRCQPILGHNTVFWYRQTMMQGLELLAYFRNRAPLDDSGMPKDRFSAEMPDATLATLKIQPSEPRDSAVYFCASALGRGDEKLFFGSGTQLSVL.